This T cell receptor (beta chain) was identified during a study of chemoradiotherapy in HPV16-positive cancers (dated by TCRdb to 2021 to 2024). In the study overall: Candidate HPV-specific T-cell clones and common TCR motifs were defined through functional T-cell assays on cells from a couple of HPV16-positive patients. TCR repertoires from some 90 patients with HPV-related cancers were then used to track the candidate HPV-specific TCRs and motifs. The study asked whether T-cell immunity to the HPV oncoproteins E6 and E7 changes during chemoradiotherapy and whether this immunity affects survival.

As concerns this clone: No cognate antigen has been identified for it. No much larger clone exists at a distance of one base, and base qualities are not known.

As encoded in the germline V gene, CDR1 is SGHTA while CDR2 is FQGNSA. V is clipped by 3 bases and J by 3 bases, and the sequence between their germline boundaries is 12 bases long. The CDR3 goes from the cysteine to the phenylalanine over 15 residues. Just the 45-base CDR3 DNA is kept, in frame starting at base 1. The paper's findings and limits, for the study overall: Only a couple of HPV16-positive patients were used to derive the functional definition of HPV-specific T cells, and the survival association was reported for HPV16-positive patients. Expansion of candidate HPV-specific clones and E7-related TCR motifs was observed in the tumor microenvironment during treatment, whereas no such expansion was observed for non-HPV-specific T cells. Among HPV16-positive patients, expansion of HPV-responsive T cells during chemoradiotherapy was associated with better recurrence-free survival.

The library was made by the immunoSEQ multiplex PCR assay. As stored in TCRdb, this immuneACCESS dataset retains in-frame rearrangements with V and J assigned. A fraction of the clones does not appear; measured against another copy, unresolved V genes explain less than half of the discrepancy, and the remainder lacks a known reason. This sample holds some 2,900 clones; around 80% were observed only once. The ten largest clones add up to approximately 11% of the sample. Because repertoires were sampled repeatedly during chemoradiotherapy, clonal expansion in the tumor microenvironment could be followed.

The source was tumor tissue, collected from a patient who underwent chemoradiotherapy. The V gene is TRBV7-2 and the J gene is TRBJ1-5; too little of a D gene remains to name it. The source is a human donor with HPV-associated anogenital cancer. The encoded CDR3 is CASSLVSEPNQPQHF. In nucleotide form, the sequence is TGTGCCAGCAGCTTGGTATCAGAGCCCAATCAGCCCCAGCATTTT.